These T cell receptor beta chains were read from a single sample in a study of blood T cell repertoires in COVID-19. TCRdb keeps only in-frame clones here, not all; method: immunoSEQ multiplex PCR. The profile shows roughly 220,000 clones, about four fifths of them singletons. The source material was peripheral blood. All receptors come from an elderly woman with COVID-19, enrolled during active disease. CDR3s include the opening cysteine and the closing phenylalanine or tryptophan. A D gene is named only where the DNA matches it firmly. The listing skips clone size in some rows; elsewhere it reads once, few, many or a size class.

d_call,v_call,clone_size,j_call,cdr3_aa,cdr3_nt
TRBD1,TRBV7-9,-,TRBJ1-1,CASRGETGAFVTEAFF,TGTGCCAGCAGGGGGGAGACAGGGGCTTTCGTCACTGAAGCTTTCTTT
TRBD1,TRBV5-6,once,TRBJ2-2,CASSSGTANTGELFF,TGTGCCAGCAGCTCGGGGACAGCGAACACCGGGGAGCTGTTTTTT
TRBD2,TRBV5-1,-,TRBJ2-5,CASSRGLAGPDRETQYF,TGCGCCAGCAGCCGGGGACTAGCGGGCCCGGATCGGGAGACCCAGTACTTC
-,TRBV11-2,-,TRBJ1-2,CASSLDRAAGRGYTF,TGTGCCAGCAGCTTAGATCGGGCAGCGGGGCGCGGCTACACCTTC
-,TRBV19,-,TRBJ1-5,CASSNGLFYSNQPQHF,TGTGCCAGTAGTAACGGACTCTTCTATAGCAATCAGCCCCAGCATTTT
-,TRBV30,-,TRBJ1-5,CAWSGSLPSNQPQHF,TGTGCCTGGAGTGGATCACTTCCGAGCAATCAGCCCCAGCATTTT
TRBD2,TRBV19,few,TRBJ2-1,CASSRTSGRSNEQFF,TGTGCCAGTAGCCGGACTAGCGGGAGATCCAATGAGCAGTTCTTC
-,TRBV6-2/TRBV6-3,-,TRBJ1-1,CASSPLQGTEAFF,TGTGCCAGCAGTCCACTACAGGGTACTGAAGCTTTCTTT
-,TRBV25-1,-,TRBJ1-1,CASSESNKNTEAFF,TGTGCCAGCAGTGAATCGAACAAGAACACTGAAGCTTTCTTT
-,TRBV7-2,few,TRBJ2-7,CASSSGYGGEQYF,TGTGCCAGCTCATCAGGCTACGGAGGCGAGCAGTACTTC